The 32 T cell receptor beta chains given below trace back to one sample, sequenced in a study of blood T cell repertoires in COVID-19. Profiling relied on immunoSEQ multiplex PCR, and the TCRdb table lists in-frame clones only, not all of them. This table holds under 250,000 clones, roughly four fifths found once. The sample taken for sequencing was peripheral blood. The source of these receptors is a woman in her sixties or seventies with acute or convalescent COVID-19.

This clone is a singleton in its sample. V gene TRBV9 combines with J gene TRBJ2-1, with TRBD1 matching over 8 bases. V lost 3 bases and J lost 3; bases outside the gene matches: 8. Germline V CDR1 and CDR2: SGDLS, YYNGEE. The CDR3 extends over 16 amino acids. The CDR3 loop is CASSDSTGGIYNEQFF. DNA for the CDR3: TGTGCCAGCAGCGACTCTACAGGGGGTATCTACAATGAGCAGTTCTTC.

V usage is TRBV19 and J usage is TRBJ2-7; the D gene is possibly TRBD1 (5 bases). The CDR3 is 13 residues long. Germline lookup yields CDR1 LNHDA and CDR2 SQIVND (reference sequence). The germline V and J ends were trimmed by 5 bases and 2 bases, with 10 bases remaining between them. CDR3 bases: TGTGCCAGTAGTGTTCAAGGGGCCTACGAGCAGTACTTC. This sequence encodes CASSVQGAYEQYF.

The chain uses TRBV6-5 and TRBJ1-2; maybe TRBD1 (6 bases). Germline loops: CDR1 MNHEY, CDR2 SVGAGI. The CDR3 covers 13 residues. V was pared by 6 bases and J by 8 bases, with 16 bases between. CDR3 DNA: TGTGCCAGCAGGGTGGACAGCCGCCAGGGCTACACCTTC. As protein: CASRVDSRQGYTF.

The V and J genes are TRBV5-4 and TRBJ1-2; D may be TRBD1 (6 bases). The CDR3 contains 14 residues. Per germline, CDR1 SGHNT and CDR2 YYREEE (reference sequence). Trimming cost V 3 bases and J 2 bases, with 11 bases left between them. CDR3 protein: CASSYGGLNYGYTF. CDR3 coding DNA: TGTGCCAGCAGCTACGGGGGGCTAAACTATGGCTACACCTTC.

With respect to this clone: One end of the junction is discordant with germline, which a read error may explain. The chain has TRBV6-6 and TRBJ2-5, with 15 bases matching TRBD2. The CDR3 length is 14 residues. Looked up from germline, CDR1 is MNHNY and CDR2 is SVGAGI (reference sequence). CDR3 loop: CASSFTGTSGGPHF. The DNA of the CDR3 is TGTGCCAGCAGTTTTACCGGGACTAGCGGGGGGCCCCACTTC.

J is TRBJ2-2 and V is TRBV2; a weak D match, TRBD2 (5 bases). CDR1 is SNHLY, CDR2 FYNNEI, per germline. This CDR3 spans 15 amino acids. Between the trimmed V and J ends, which lost 7 bases and 7 bases, there was a span of 19 bases. The CDR3 DNA follows: TGTGCCAGCATGGCGGGCCCTGCCCGGGGCGGGGAGCTGTTTTTT. Its translation: CASMAGPARGGELFF. Full variable domain (missing parts from reference TRBV2 and TRBJ2-2): EPEVTQTPSHQVTQMGQEVILRCVPISNHLYFYWYRQILGQKVEFLVSFYNNEISEKSEIFDDQFSVERPDGSNFTLKIRSTKLEDSAMYFCASMAGPARGGELFFGEGSRLTVL.

V usage is TRBV11-2 and J usage is TRBJ1-1, with D uncertain. CDR3 size: 15 residues. CDR1 and CDR2 (germline): SGHAT, FQNNGV. The V end lost 0 bases, the J end lost 0 bases, and 8 bases lay between the germline ends. Here the CDR3 reads CASSLEGAMNTEAFF. The DNA of the CDR3 is TGTGCCAGCAGCTTAGAGGGAGCGATGAACACTGAAGCTTTCTTT.

The chain couples TRBV10-3 to TRBJ2-2; unclear D gene. CDR1 is ENHRY and CDR2 is SYGVKD in the germline V gene. The length of the CDR3 is 13 residues. V was trimmed by 2 bases and J by 5 bases, leaving 6 bases between them. CDR3 amino acids: CAISELGTGELFF. The DNA for the CDR3 is TGTGCCATCAGTGAGCTCGGGACCGGGGAGCTGTTTTTT.

This chain joins TRBV6-2 or TRBV6-3 and TRBJ2-3; no clear D. CDR3 length equals 13 residues. Germline assignment: CDR1 MNHEY and CDR2 SVGEGT. V lost 6 bases and J lost 1, with 8 bases in between. In DNA, the CDR3 is TGTGCCAGCAGCCAAGTAGGCACAGATACGCAGTATTTT. Translating gives CASSQVGTDTQYF.

The chain couples TRBV7-2 to TRBJ2-1, with D possibly matching TRBD2 (6 bases). The CDR3 totals 16 residues. V lost 6 bases and J 2 bases, leaving 17 bases between the germline ends. Per the germline V gene, CDR1 is SGHTA and CDR2 is FQGNSA. DNA for the CDR3: TGTGCCAGCAGACCCCTCCCAACGGGAGCCTACAATGAGCAGTTCTTC. It specifies CASRPLPTGAYNEQFF.

J is TRBJ1-2 and V is TRBV28; no clear D. Germline V gene data show CDR1 as MDHEN and CDR2 as SYDVKM. The CDR3 loop spans 14 amino acids. V gave up 6 bases and J gave up 4 bases, with 15 bases separating them. The CDR3 sequence is CASSSTGLTYGYTF. The DNA of the CDR3 is TGTGCCAGCAGCTCCACTGGACTGACCTATGGCTACACCTTC.

This sequence joins TRBV7-2 and TRBJ2-3; D is unclear. Trimming stripped 4 bases from V and 2 bases from J, with 16 bases between. The CDR3 runs to 16 residues. Germline V CDR1 and CDR2: SGHTA, FQGNSA. Here the CDR3 DNA reads TGTGCCAGCAGCTCTCGGAGATCCCTAGACACAGATACGCAGTATTTT. It translates to CASSSRRSLDTDTQYF.

The genes are TRBV5-6 and TRBJ1-2; the D gene is possibly TRBD1 (5 bases). The V gene's germline CDR1 is SGHDT and CDR2 YYEEEE. The CDR3 sequence is 15 residues long. V shed 5 bases and J shed 3 bases, with 17 bases lying between them. The CDR3 is CASSHVGGPDYGYTF. For the CDR3, the DNA is TGTGCCAGCAGTCACGTGGGGGGTCCTGACTATGGCTACACCTTC.

A single count supports this clone. J is TRBJ2-1 and V is TRBV7-6, with 12 bases that match TRBD2. V trimming: 0 bases; J trimming: 8 bases; junction bases outside the gene matches: 8. The germline V gene encodes CDR1 SGHVS and CDR2 FNYEAQ. This CDR3 is 17 amino acids long. CDR3 bases: TGTGCCAGCAGCTTAGCGAGGGCTAGCGGGGGGGCCTATGAGCAGTTCTTC. Translating gives CASSLARASGGAYEQFF.

The rearrangement uses TRBV3-1 (or the pseudogene TRBV3-2) and TRBJ2-2; 9 nucleotides line up with TRBD1. The length of the CDR3 is 17 residues. The germline gives CDR1 LGHDT, CDR2 YNNKEL (reference sequence). With 4 bases clipped from V and 1 base from J, the junction kept 7 bases outside the gene matches. The CDR3 DNA follows: TGTGCCAGCAGCCCCCTAACGGGACAGGGGAACACCGGGGAGCTGTTTTTT. Protein: CASSPLTGQGNTGELFF.

The chain links TRBV5-5 to TRBJ1-3; D ambiguous. This CDR3 contains 16 residues. Germline lookup yields CDR1 SGHKS and CDR2 YYEKEE (reference sequence). V was shortened by 1 base and J by 0 bases, with 11 bases between the two germline ends. This CDR3 reads CASSLLSRDSGNTIYF. The CDR3, as DNA: TGTGCCAGCAGCTTGCTCAGTCGGGACTCTGGAAACACCATATATTTT.

V usage is TRBV6-5 and J usage is TRBJ2-7; 9 nucleotides line up with TRBD1. The junction had 5 bases not matched to a gene; V was cut back by 2 bases and J by 3 bases. The CDR3 spans 15 residues. CDR1 is MNHEY and CDR2 is SVGAGI in the germline V gene. CDR3 sequence (DNA): TGTGCCAGCAGTTACAAAATGGGACAGGGCTACGAGCAGTACTTC. The encoded protein is CASSYKMGQGYEQYF.

The sample holds one count of this clone. This sequence joins TRBV7-9 and TRBJ1-6; the D gene is possibly TRBD1 (6 bases). The CDR3 has 16 amino acids. CDR1 and CDR2 (germline): SEHNR, FQNEAQ (reference sequence). V was clipped by 5 bases and J by 5 bases, with 16 bases between them. The CDR3 nucleotides read TGTGCCAGCAGCACGGGACACTTGTTGGATAATTCACCCCTCCACTTT. Its translation is CASSTGHLLDNSPLHF.

CDR3 DNA: TGTGCCAGCAGTTACGAGGTTCGGGGATCCGAAGCTTTCTTT. Amino acid sequence: CASSYEVRGSEAFF. V gene TRBV6-2 or TRBV6-3 combines with J gene TRBJ1-1; D gene unclear. The CDR3 totals 14 residues. Trimming stripped 2 bases from V and 8 bases from J, with 15 bases between. Germline CDR1 reads MNHEY; CDR2 reads SVGEGT.

The chain has TRBV2 and TRBJ1-1, with no clear D. V lost 8 bases to trimming and J lost 4 bases, with 17 bases between them. Germline V gene data show CDR1 as SNHLY and CDR2 as FYNNEI. CDR3 length: 14 amino acids. The CDR3: CASGRVRSGTEAFF. The CDR3, as DNA: TGTGCCAGCGGGAGGGTAAGGTCGGGCACTGAAGCTTTCTTT.

V is TRBV6-5 and J is TRBJ1-2; D is perhaps TRBD1 (6 bases). The CDR3 sequence is 15 residues long. Germline V gene data show CDR1 as MNHEY and CDR2 as SVGAGI. V was clipped by 5 bases and J by 1 base, with 14 bases between them. The CDR3 nucleotides read TGTGCCAGCAGTCCCACAGGGCCCTATAACTATGGCTACACCTTC. This encodes CASSPTGPYNYGYTF.

This clone was picked up one time. This sequence joins TRBV9 and TRBJ2-7; 9 bases fit TRBD1. The V segment lost 3 bases and the J segment 4 bases; nucleotides outside the gene matches: 5. The CDR3 has 14 residues. Looked up from germline, CDR1 is SGDLS and CDR2 is YYNGEE. CDR3 nucleotides: TGTGCCAGCAGCGCGGGACAGGGATGGTACGAGCAGTACTTC. Translated, it gives CASSAGQGWYEQYF.

The chain recombines TRBV6-5 with TRBJ1-5, with TRBD1 identical over 7 bases. Trimming at V came to 8 bases and at J to 0 bases, leaving 7 bases not matched to a gene. From germline, CDR1 is MNHEY and CDR2 SVGAGI. CDR3 length: 15 residues. Here the CDR3 DNA reads TGTGCCAGCCGGTGGGGGACAGATAGCAATCAGCCCCAGCATTTT. This codes for CASRWGTDSNQPQHF.

V gene TRBV9 combines with J gene TRBJ1-1; D is uncertain. CDR3 size: 13 residues. Germline CDR1 reads SGDLS; CDR2 reads YYNGEE. Trimming shortened V by 0 bases and J by 4 bases, and 7 bases separated the two germline ends. The CDR3 DNA reads as TGTGCCAGCAGCGTAGCTATCGGCACTGAAGCTTTCTTT. Translating it yields CASSVAIGTEAFF.

CDR3 sequence reads: CAWSQGANYGYTF. The CDR3 coding sequence is TGTGCCTGGAGTCAGGGTGCTAACTATGGCTACACCTTC. The genes are TRBV30 and TRBJ1-2; D is possibly TRBD1 (5 bases). V was shortened by 2 bases and J by 0 bases, with 7 bases between the two germline ends. The CDR3 is 13 residues long. Germline assignment: CDR1 GTSNPN and CDR2 SVGIG (reference sequence).

This clone was detected only once. This rearrangement joins TRBV1 to TRBJ2-1; TRBD2, as called in the table, went unchecked against the DNA. TRBV1 is annotated as a pseudogene. The CDR3 is made up of 16 amino acids. The CDR3 sequence: CTSSPQASVPYNEQFF. In DNA form, the CDR3 reads TGCACCAGCAGCCCCCAGGCTAGCGTCCCATACAATGAGCAGTTCTTC.

This clone was recorded once. V usage is TRBV29-1 and J usage is TRBJ1-1; tentative D call: TRBD1 (6 bases). V lost 2 bases and J 0 bases, leaving 7 bases between the germline ends. Germline lookup yields CDR1 SQVTM and CDR2 ANQGSEA. This CDR3 has 13 residues. CDR3 sequence reads: CSVERGLNTEAFF. DNA for the CDR3: TGCAGCGTTGAAAGGGGGTTGAACACTGAAGCTTTCTTT.

The chain carries TRBV3-1 (or the pseudogene TRBV3-2) and TRBJ2-7, with D possibly TRBD2 on 5 matching bases. The V end was cut by 1 base, the J end by 5 bases, with 6 bases between. CDR1 LGHDT and CDR2 YNNKEL come from the germline V gene (reference sequence). The CDR3 is 12 residues long. DNA of the CDR3: TGTGCCAGCAGCCAAGTAGCGAACGAGCAGTACTTC. It codes for CASSQVANEQYF.

This clone was seen a handful of times. V usage is TRBV13 and J usage is TRBJ1-2; D unresolved. Germline CDR1 is PRHDT and CDR2 is FYEKMQ (reference sequence). The V end lost 4 bases, the J end lost 8 bases, and 20 bases lay between the germline ends. This CDR3 comprises 15 residues. The DNA for the CDR3 is TGTGCCAGCAGCTACGGAGGGATGGAGTCGTGGGGCTACACCTTC. Translated: CASSYGGMESWGYTF.

This chain links TRBV11-2 with TRBJ2-2; 7 bases agree with TRBD2. This CDR3 is built from 16 residues. Per the germline V gene, CDR1 is SGHAT and CDR2 is FQNNGV. With 6 bases clipped from V and 0 bases from J, the junction kept 7 bases outside the gene matches. CDR3 bases: TGTGCCAGCAGACCCCCGGGACTATCGAACACCGGGGAGCTGTTTTTT. Protein sequence: CASRPPGLSNTGELFF.

The genes are TRBV9 and TRBJ1-6, with TRBD1 matching over 9 bases. Losses at the gene ends were 3 bases for V and 7 bases for J; bases not matched to a gene: 2. The germline V gene has CDR1 SGDLS and CDR2 YYNGEE. The CDR3 covers 14 residues. This CDR3 reads CASSGTGDNSPLHF. In DNA form, the CDR3 reads TGTGCCAGCAGCGGGACAGGGGACAATTCACCCCTCCACTTT.

The chain combines TRBV9 with TRBJ2-2; no clear D. CDR3 length: 13 residues. CDR1 is SGDLS and CDR2 is YYNGEE in the germline V gene. With 5 bases removed from V and 7 bases from J, the gap between germline ends came to 12 bases. The CDR3 sequence: CASSENSGGELFF. The CDR3 nucleotides are TGTGCCAGCAGTGAAAATTCGGGCGGGGAGCTGTTTTTT.